The T cell receptor (beta chain) described here comes from a study of T cells in Graves' hyperthyroidism and ophthalmopathy. Study-wide results and limits: A model using 13 V-J features told ophthalmopathy apart from stable hyperthyroidism.

For this clonotype: The target antigen is unknown.

Amplification of TCR beta CDR3 regions was performed using RNA transcripts as template. The TCR CDR3 first-round RT-PCR relied on the HTBI primer set. From the multiplex PCR reads, TCRdb called clonotypes with MiXCR, one entry per CDR3 protein. The sample lists 640,000 or so distinct CDR3 sequences, 13% to 15% occurring once. This CDR3 comprises 16 residues. V trimming: 3 bases; J trimming: 4 bases; junction bases outside the gene matches: 5. Germline assignment: CDR1 LGHNA and CDR2 YSLEER. This chain joins TRBV4-3 and TRBJ2-6; 8 positions agree with TRBD2. The material sequenced was blood. The source of this sequence is a young woman with Graves' ophthalmopathy. This CDR3 is CASSHDRGGGANVLTF. The CDR3 DNA reads as TGCGCCAGCAGCCATGATCGGGGGGGCGGGGCCAACGTCCTGACTTTC.